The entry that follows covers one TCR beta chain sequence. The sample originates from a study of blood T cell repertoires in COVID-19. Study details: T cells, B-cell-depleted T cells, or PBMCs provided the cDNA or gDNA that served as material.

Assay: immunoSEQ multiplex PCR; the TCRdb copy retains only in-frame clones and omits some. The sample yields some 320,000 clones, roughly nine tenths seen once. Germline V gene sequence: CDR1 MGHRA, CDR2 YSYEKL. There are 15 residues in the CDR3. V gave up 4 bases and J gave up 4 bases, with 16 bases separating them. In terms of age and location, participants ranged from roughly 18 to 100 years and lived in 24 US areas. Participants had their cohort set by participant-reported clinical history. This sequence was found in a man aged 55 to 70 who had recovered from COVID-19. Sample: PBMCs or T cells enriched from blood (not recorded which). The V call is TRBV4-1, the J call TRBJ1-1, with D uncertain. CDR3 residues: CASSRQVPGGTEAFF. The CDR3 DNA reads TGCGCCAGCAGCCGACAAGTTCCGGGAGGCACTGAAGCTTTCTTT.